A selection of T cell receptor beta chains follows, all from one sample in a study of T cells in Graves' hyperthyroidism and ophthalmopathy. TCRdb fed the multiplex PCR reads into MiXCR, producing one record per CDR3 protein. Among about 200,000 distinct CDR3 sequences listed, 17% were seen once. The sequenced sample was blood. Receptors originate from a man aged 45 to 65 with Graves' hyperthyroidism. Each CDR3 is given without its conserved first and last residue. Expanded clones get a size class; other rows say once, few or many, or leave the size out.

size: few
V: TRBV19
CDR3: ASSPSTRGDTQY

size: many
V: TRBV5-1
CDR3: ASSLEAVGDPQY

size: NA
V: TRBV30
CDR3: AWSRSGVPHTQY

size: many
V: TRBV10-3
CDR3: AISYPRAHEQY

size: many
V: TRBV7-8
CDR3: ASSLATGLSSYNEQF

size: NA
V: TRBV30
CDR3: AWSPPGQGALIQPQH

size: many
V: TRBV28
CDR3: ASSLGTSTDTQY

size: many
V: TRBV7-2
CDR3: ASSLDPEHSNYGYT

size: many
V: TRBV11-2
CDR3: ASRKIGTARFYEQY

size: few
V: TRBV4-2
CDR3: ASSQNILGETMY

size: many
V: TRBV18
CDR3: ASSLPGLRETQY

size: few
V: TRBV7-3
CDR3: ASSTRTGGGYT

size: NA
V: TRBV5-4
CDR3: ASSFRREGEQF

size: many
V: TRBV29-1
CDR3: SVYTGGVYEQY

size: many
V: TRBV5-1
CDR3: ASSLAGHEQY

size: NA
V: TRBV3-1
CDR3: ASSHLLAGRAGELF

size: few
V: TRBV20-1
CDR3: SAKGLAAYNEQF

size: many
V: TRBV6-1
CDR3: ASSGGPYQETQY

size: few
V: TRBV5-8
CDR3: ASSFANSGANVLT

size: few
V: TRBV6-2/TRBV6-3
CDR3: AIRGLGGYT

size: many
V: TRBV5-1
CDR3: ASTWTSGSTDTQY

size: NA
V: TRBV24-1
CDR3: ATSGTSGRVQY

size: many
V: TRBV28
CDR3: ASSQGGQYNEQF

size: NA
V: TRBV27
CDR3: ASGGAGSNDHEQY

size: NA
V: TRBV11-3
CDR3: ASSFSGTYPNEKLF

size: many
V: TRBV5-1
CDR3: ASSFSGVYTEAF

size: many
V: TRBV20-1
CDR3: SASMGSNQPQH

size: many
V: TRBV7-2
CDR3: ASSWIAGTIYEQY